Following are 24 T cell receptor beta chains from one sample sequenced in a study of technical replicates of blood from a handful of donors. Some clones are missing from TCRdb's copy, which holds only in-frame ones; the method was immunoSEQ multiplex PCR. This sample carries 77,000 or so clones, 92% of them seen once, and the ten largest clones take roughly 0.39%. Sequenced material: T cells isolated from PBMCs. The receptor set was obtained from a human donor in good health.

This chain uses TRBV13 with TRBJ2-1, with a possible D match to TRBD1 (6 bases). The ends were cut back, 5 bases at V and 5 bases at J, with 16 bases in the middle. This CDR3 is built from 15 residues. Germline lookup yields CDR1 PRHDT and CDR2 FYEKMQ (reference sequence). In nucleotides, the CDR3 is TGTGCCAGCAGCCCTCATGGGGGCTGGGACAATGAGCAGTTCTTC. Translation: CASSPHGGWDNEQFF. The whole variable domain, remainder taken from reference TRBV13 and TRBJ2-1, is AAGVIQSPRHLIKEKRETATLKCYPIPRHDTVYWYQQGPGQDPQFLISFYEKMQSDKGSIPDRFSAQQFSDYHSELNMSSLELGDSALYFCASSPHGGWDNEQFFGPGTRLTVL.

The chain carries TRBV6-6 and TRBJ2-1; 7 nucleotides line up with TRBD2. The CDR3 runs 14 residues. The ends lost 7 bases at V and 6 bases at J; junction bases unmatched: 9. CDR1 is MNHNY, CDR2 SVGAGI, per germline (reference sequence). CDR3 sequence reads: CASILTPGGNEQFF. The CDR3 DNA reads TGTGCCAGCATCCTAACTCCGGGGGGCAATGAGCAGTTCTTC.

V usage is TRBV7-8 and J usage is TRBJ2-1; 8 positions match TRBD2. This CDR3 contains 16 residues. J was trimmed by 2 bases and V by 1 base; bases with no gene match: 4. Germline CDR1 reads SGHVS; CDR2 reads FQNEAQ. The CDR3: CASSLEGLVPYNEQFF. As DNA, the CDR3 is TGTGCCAGCAGCTTAGAGGGACTAGTCCCCTACAATGAGCAGTTCTTC.

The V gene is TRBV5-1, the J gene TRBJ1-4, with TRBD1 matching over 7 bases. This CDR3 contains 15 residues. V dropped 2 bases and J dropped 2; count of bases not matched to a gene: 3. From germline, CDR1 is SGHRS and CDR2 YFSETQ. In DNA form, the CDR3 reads TGCGCCAGCAGCTTTACAGGGGTCACTAATGAAAAACTGTTTTTT. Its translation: CASSFTGVTNEKLFF.

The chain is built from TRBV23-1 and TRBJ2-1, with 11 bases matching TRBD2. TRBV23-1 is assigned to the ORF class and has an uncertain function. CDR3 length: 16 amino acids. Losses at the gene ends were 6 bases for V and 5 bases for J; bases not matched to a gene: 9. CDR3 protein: CASRAEGLAVDNEQFF. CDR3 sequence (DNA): TGCGCCAGCAGAGCCGAGGGACTAGCGGTAGACAATGAGCAGTTCTTC.

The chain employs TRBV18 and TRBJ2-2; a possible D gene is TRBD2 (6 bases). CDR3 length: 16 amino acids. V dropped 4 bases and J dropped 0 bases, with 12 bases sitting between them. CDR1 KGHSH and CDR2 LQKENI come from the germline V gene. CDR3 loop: CASSLTGGPNTGELFF. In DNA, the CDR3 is TGTGCCAGCTCACTAACCGGAGGGCCGAACACCGGGGAGCTGTTTTTT.

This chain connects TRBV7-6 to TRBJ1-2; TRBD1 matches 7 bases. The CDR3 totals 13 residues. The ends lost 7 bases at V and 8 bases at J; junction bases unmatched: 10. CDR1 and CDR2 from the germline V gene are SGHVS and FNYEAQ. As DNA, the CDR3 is TGTGCCAGCACCGGGTACAGGGGCCTGGGCTACACCTTC. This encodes CASTGYRGLGYTF.

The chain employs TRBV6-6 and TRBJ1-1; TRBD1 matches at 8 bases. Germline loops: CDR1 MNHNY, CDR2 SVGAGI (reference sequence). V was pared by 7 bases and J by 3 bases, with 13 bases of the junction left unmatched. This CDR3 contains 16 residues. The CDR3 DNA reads TGTGCCAGCATCCGAATCCAGGGGGCAATGGACACTGAAGCTTTCTTT. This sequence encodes CASIRIQGAMDTEAFF.

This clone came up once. CDR3 bases: TGTGCCAGCAGCTTGGCCCCAAGCGAAAAACTGTTTTTT. This sequence encodes CASSLAPSEKLFF. This chain connects TRBV5-4 to TRBJ1-4, with D unresolved. The CDR3 is made up of 13 amino acids. CDR1 is SGHNT, CDR2 YYREEE, per germline (reference sequence). The V end was cut by 0 bases, the J end by 8 bases, with 8 bases between. The entire variable domain, with the rest obtained from reference TRBV5-4 and TRBJ1-4, is as follows: ETGVTQSPTHLIKTRGQQVTLRCSSQSGHNTVSWYQQALGQGPQFIFQYYREEENGRGNFPPRFSGLQFPNYSSELNVNALELDDSALYLCASSLAPSEKLFFGSGTQLSVL.

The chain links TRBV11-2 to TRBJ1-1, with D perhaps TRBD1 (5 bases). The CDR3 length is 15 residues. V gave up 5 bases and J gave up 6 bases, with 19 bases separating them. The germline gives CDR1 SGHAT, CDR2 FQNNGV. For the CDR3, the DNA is TGTGCCAGCAGCGGAGCTGTAGATTTGGGGCCTGAAGCTTTCTTT. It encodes CASSGAVDLGPEAFF.

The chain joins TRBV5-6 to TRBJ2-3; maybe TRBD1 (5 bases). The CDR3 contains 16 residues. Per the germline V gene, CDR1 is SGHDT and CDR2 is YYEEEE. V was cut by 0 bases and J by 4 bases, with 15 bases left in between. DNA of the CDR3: TGTGCCAGCAGCTTGGGCCAGGGTAGCCGATCAGATACGCAGTATTTT. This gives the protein CASSLGQGSRSDTQYF.

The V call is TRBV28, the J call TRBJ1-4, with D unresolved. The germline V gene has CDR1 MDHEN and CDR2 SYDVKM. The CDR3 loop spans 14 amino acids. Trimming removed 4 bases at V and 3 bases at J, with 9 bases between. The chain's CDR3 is CASSSYFSNEKLFF. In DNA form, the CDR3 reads TGTGCCAGCAGTTCCTATTTTTCTAATGAAAAACTGTTTTTT.

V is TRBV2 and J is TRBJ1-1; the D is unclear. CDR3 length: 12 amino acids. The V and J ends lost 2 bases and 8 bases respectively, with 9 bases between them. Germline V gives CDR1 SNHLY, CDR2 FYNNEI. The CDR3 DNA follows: TGTGCCAGCAGTGAATCTGATCGGGAAGCTTTCTTT. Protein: CASSESDREAFF.

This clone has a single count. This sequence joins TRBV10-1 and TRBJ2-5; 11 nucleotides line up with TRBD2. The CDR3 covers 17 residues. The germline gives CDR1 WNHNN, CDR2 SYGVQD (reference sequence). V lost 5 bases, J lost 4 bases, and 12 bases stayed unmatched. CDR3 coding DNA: TGCGCCAGCAGTCCAGGACTAGCGGGTGGGGGTGGAGAGACCCAGTACTTC. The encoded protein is CASSPGLAGGGGETQYF.

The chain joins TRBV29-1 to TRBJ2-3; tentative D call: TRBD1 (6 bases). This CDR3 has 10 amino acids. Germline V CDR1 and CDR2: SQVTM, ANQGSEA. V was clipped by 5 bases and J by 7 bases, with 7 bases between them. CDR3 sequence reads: CSVRGNTQYF. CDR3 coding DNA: TGCAGCGTTAGGGGGAATACGCAGTATTTT.

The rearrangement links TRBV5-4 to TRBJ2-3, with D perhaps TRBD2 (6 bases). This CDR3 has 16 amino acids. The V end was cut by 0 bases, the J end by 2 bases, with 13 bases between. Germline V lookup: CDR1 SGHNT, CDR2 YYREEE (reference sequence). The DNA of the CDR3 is TGTGCCAGCAGCTTGGGGGTGAGCGGGCCCACAGATACGCAGTATTTT. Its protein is CASSLGVSGPTDTQYF. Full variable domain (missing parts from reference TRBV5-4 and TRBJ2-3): ETGVTQSPTHLIKTRGQQVTLRCSSQSGHNTVSWYQQALGQGPQFIFQYYREEENGRGNFPPRFSGLQFPNYSSELNVNALELDDSALYLCASSLGVSGPTDTQYFGPGTRLTVL.

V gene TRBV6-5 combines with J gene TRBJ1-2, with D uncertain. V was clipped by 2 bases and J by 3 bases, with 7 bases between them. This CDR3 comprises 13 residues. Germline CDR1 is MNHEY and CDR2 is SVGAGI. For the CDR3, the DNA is TGTGCCAGCAGTTACGGGCAGTACTATGGCTACACCTTC. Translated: CASSYGQYYGYTF.

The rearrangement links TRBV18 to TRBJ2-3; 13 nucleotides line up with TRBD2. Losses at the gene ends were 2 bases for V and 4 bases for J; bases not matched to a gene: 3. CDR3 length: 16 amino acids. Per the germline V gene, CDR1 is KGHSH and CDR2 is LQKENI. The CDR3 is CASSPVLAGGSDTQYF. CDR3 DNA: TGTGCCAGCTCACCAGTACTAGCGGGAGGGTCAGATACGCAGTATTTT. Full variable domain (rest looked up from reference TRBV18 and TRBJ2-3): NAGVMQNPRHLVRRRGQEARLRCSPMKGHSHVYWYRQLPEEGLKFMVYLQKENIIDESGMPKERFSAEFPKEGPSILRIQQVVRGDSAAYFCASSPVLAGGSDTQYFGPGTRLTVL.

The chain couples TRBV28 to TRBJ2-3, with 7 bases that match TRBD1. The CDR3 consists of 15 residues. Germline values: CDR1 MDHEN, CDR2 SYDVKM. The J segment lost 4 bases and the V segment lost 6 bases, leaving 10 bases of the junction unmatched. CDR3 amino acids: CASSYTGAGADTQYF. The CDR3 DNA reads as TGTGCCAGCAGCTATACAGGGGCGGGTGCAGATACGCAGTATTTT.

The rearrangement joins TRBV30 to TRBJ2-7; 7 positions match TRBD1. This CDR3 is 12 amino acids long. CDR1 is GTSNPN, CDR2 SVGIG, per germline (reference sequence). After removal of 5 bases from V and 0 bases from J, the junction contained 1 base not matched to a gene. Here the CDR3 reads CAWGQASYEQYF. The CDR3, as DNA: TGTGCCTGGGGACAGGCCTCCTACGAGCAGTACTTC.

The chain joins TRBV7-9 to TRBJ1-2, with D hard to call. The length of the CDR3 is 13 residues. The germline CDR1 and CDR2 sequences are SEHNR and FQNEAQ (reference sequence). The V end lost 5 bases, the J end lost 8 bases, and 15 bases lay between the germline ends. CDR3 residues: CASSPVRGTGYTF. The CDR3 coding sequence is TGTGCCAGCAGCCCGGTCCGGGGAACAGGCTACACCTTC.

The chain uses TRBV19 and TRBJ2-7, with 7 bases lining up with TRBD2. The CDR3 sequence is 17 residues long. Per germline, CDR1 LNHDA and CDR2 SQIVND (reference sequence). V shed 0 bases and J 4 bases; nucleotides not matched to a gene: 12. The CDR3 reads CASSIDIWREGQYEQYF. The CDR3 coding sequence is TGTGCCAGTAGTATAGATATTTGGAGGGAGGGCCAGTACGAGCAGTACTTC.

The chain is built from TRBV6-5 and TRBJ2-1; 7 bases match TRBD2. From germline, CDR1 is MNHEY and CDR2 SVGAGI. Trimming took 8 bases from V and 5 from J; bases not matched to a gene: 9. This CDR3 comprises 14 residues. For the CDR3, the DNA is TGTGCCAGCTTAGGGCCTAGCGGCCACAATGAGCAGTTCTTC. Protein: CASLGPSGHNEQFF.

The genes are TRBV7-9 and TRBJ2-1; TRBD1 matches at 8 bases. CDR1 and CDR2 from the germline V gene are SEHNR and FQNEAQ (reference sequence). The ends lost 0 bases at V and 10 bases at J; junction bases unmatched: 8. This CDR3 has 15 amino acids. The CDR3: CASSLAITPGGEQFF. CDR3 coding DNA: TGTGCCAGCAGCTTAGCGATTACACCAGGGGGCGAGCAGTTCTTC.